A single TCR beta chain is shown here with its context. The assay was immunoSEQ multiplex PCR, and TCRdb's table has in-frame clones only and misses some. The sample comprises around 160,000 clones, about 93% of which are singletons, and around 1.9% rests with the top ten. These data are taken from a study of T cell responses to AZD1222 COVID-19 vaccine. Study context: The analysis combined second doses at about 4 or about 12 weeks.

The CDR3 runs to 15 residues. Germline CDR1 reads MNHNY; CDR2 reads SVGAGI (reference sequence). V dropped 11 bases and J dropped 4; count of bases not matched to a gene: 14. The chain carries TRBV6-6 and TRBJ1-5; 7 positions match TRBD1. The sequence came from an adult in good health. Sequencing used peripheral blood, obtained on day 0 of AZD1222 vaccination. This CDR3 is CAGRQGLSTNQPQHF. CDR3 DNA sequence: TGTGCCGGAAGACAGGGTTTGTCAACGAATCAGCCCCAGCATTTT.